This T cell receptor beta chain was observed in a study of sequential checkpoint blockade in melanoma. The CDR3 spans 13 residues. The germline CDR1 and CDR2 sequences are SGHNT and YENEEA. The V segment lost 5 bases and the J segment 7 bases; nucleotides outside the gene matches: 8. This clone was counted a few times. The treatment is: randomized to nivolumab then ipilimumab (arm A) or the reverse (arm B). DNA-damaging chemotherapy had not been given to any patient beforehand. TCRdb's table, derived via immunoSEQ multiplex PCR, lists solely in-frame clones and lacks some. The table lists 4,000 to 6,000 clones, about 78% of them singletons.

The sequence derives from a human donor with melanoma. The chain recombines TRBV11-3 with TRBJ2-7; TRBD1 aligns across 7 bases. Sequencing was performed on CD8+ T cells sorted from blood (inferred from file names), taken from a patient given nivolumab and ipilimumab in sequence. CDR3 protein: CASSLGTAGEQYF. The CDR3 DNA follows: TGTGCCAGCAGCCTCGGGACAGCTGGGGAGCAGTACTTC.